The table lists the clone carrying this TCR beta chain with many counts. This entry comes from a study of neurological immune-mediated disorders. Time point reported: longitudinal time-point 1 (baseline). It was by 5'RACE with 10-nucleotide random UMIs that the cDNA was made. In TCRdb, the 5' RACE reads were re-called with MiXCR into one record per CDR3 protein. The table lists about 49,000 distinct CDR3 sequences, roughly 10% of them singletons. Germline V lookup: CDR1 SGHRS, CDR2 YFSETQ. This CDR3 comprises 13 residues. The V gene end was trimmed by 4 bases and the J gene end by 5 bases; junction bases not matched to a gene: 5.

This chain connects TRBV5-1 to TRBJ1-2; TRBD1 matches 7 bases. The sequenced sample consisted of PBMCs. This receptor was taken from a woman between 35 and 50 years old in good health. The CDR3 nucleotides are TGCGCCAGCAGCCGGTCGGGACAGTATGGCTACACCTTC. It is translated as CASSRSGQYGYTF.